Presented here are 20 T cell receptor beta chains from one specimen sequenced in a study of T cell responses to AZD1222 COVID-19 vaccine. TCRdb's table, derived via immunoSEQ multiplex PCR, lists solely in-frame clones and lacks some. The sample lists 120,000 to 150,000 clones; 91% were seen once. This specimen was peripheral blood, taken on day 0 of AZD1222 vaccination. All receptors come from an adult in good health.

The chain employs TRBV19 and TRBJ2-1, with 9 bases matching TRBD1. The CDR3 has 23 residues. V lost 7 bases to trimming and J lost 1 base; unmatched junction nucleotides: 29. Germline assignment: CDR1 LNHDA and CDR2 SQIVND (reference sequence). CDR3 protein: CASTTGQGGREVSWRGSYNEQFF. CDR3 in DNA: TGTGCCAGTACTACGGGACAGGGAGGCCGCGAGGTTTCCTGGCGGGGGTCCTACAATGAGCAGTTCTTC.

The rearrangement uses TRBV7-9 and TRBJ2-7; the D call may be TRBD1 or TRBD2 (5 bases each). CDR1 is SEHNR and CDR2 is FQNEAQ in the germline V gene (reference sequence). This CDR3 spans 16 amino acids. Trimming left V 3 bases short and J 2 bases short, with 17 bases between. CDR3 bases: TGTGCCAGCAGCTTGACCGGGACCAAGAGAGCCTACGAGCAGTACTTC. This sequence encodes CASSLTGTKRAYEQYF.

The V gene is TRBV6-4, the J gene TRBJ1-5; no clear D. This CDR3 has 13 residues. The germline CDR1 and CDR2 sequences are MRHNA and SNTAGT. Trimming cost V 6 bases and J 7 bases, with 13 bases left between them. CDR3 sequence reads: CASSPGSGQPQHF. CDR3 nucleotides: TGTGCCAGCAGCCCGGGGAGCGGCCAGCCCCAGCATTTT.

In nucleotides, the CDR3 is TGTGCCAGTAGTATGTTGTGGAGTACGGATTTGAACACCGGGGAGCTGTTTTTT. It yields the protein CASSMLWSTDLNTGELFF. This chain links TRBV19 with TRBJ2-2; D gene unclear. V dropped 3 bases and J dropped 1 base, with 18 bases sitting between them. Germline V gene data show CDR1 as LNHDA and CDR2 as SQIVND (reference sequence). The CDR3 is made up of 18 amino acids.

The chain combines TRBV9 with TRBJ1-2; possible D gene TRBD1, 5 bases. V dropped 0 bases and J dropped 0 bases, with 12 bases sitting between them. The germline V gene encodes CDR1 SGDLS and CDR2 YYNGEE. The CDR3 extends over 16 amino acids. The CDR3 protein is CASSVGRDITNYGYTF. The CDR3 DNA reads as TGTGCCAGCAGCGTAGGCAGGGATATAACTAACTATGGCTACACCTTC.

The rearrangement uses TRBV9 and TRBJ2-3; TRBD2 matches at 10 bases. Germline assignment: CDR1 SGDLS and CDR2 YYNGEE. After removal of 3 bases from V and 2 bases from J, the junction contained 6 bases not matched to a gene. The CDR3 totals 16 residues. The CDR3 bases are TGTGCCAGCAGCGCTGGGACTAGCGAATACACAGATACGCAGTATTTT. Its protein product is CASSAGTSEYTDTQYF.

The chain is built from TRBV9 and TRBJ2-2; TRBD1 matches at 9 bases. Trimming removed 3 bases from V and 3 bases from J; junction bases left unmatched: 15. The CDR3 covers 19 residues. CDR1 is SGDLS, CDR2 YYNGEE, per germline. The CDR3 DNA follows: TGTGCCAGCAGCGGATCTAGCGAAGGGTGGGACAGGGACACCGGGGAGCTGTTTTTT. Amino acid sequence: CASSGSSEGWDRDTGELFF.

The chain uses TRBV24-1 and TRBJ1-5; 7 bases match TRBD1. V gave up 9 bases and J gave up 2 bases; unmatched junction bases: 6. The CDR3 runs 14 residues. Germline lookup yields CDR1 KGHDR and CDR2 SFDVKD. The CDR3 region has the DNA TGTGCCACCTCTCAGGGGGGAGGCAATCAGCCCCAGCATTTT. It yields the protein CATSQGGGNQPQHF.

The rearrangement links TRBV5-4 to TRBJ2-7, with TRBD1 matching over 7 bases. V lost 3 bases and J lost 5; bases outside the gene matches: 8. Germline V CDR1 and CDR2: SGHNT, YYREEE (reference sequence). This CDR3 has 14 amino acids. The CDR3 DNA sequence: TGTGCCAGCAGCTCCCAACGGACAGGCGACGAGCAGTACTTC. As protein: CASSSQRTGDEQYF.

The V and J genes are TRBV3-1 (or the pseudogene TRBV3-2) and TRBJ2-7; 8 bases agree with TRBD2. Germline lookup yields CDR1 LGHDT and CDR2 YNNKEL (reference sequence). Trimming took 5 bases from V and 2 from J; bases not matched to a gene: 11. This CDR3 has 16 residues. The chain's CDR3 is CASSTPTLAGTYEQYF. In nucleotides, the CDR3 is TGTGCCAGCAGCACTCCGACGCTAGCGGGTACCTACGAGCAGTACTTC.

This chain joins TRBV5-6 and TRBJ2-3, with 7 nucleotides matching TRBD2. This CDR3 region has 17 residues. V shed 4 bases and J 2 bases; nucleotides not matched to a gene: 13. The germline CDR1 and CDR2 sequences are SGHDT and YYEEEE. CDR3 sequence: CASSPGFLAESTDTQYF. The CDR3 nucleotides read TGTGCCAGCAGCCCGGGGTTTCTAGCGGAATCCACAGATACGCAGTATTTT.

The chain is built from TRBV3-1 (or the pseudogene TRBV3-2) and TRBJ2-7; TRBD1 aligns across 9 bases. This CDR3 contains 15 residues. Germline CDR1 LGHDT, CDR2 YNNKEL (reference sequence). V shed 2 bases, J shed 0 bases, and the junction held 2 bases outside the gene matches. CDR3 sequence (DNA): TGTGCCAGCAGCCAATGGGGACAGGGCTCCTACGAGCAGTACTTC. The encoded protein is CASSQWGQGSYEQYF.

The V call is TRBV19, the J call TRBJ1-1, with 8 bases matching TRBD1. Trimming removed 6 bases from V and 5 bases from J; junction bases left unmatched: 14. CDR3 length equals 16 residues. CDR1 and CDR2 from the germline V gene are LNHDA and SQIVND (reference sequence). The DNA for the CDR3 is TGTGCCAGTAGCTTGCTAGGACAGGGCCCGAGGACTGAAGCTTTCTTT. As protein: CASSLLGQGPRTEAFF.

The chain uses TRBV28 and TRBJ1-1, with unresolved D. The CDR3 is 15 residues long. Per the germline V gene, CDR1 is MDHEN and CDR2 is SYDVKM. V lost 7 bases, J lost 6 bases, and 21 bases lay in between. This CDR3 is CASKLNAPGSAEAFF. The DNA of the CDR3 is TGTGCCAGCAAACTCAACGCCCCGGGGAGCGCTGAAGCTTTCTTT.

The chain recombines TRBV19 with TRBJ1-1, with D possibly TRBD1 on 5 matching bases. With 6 bases removed from V and 5 bases from J, the gap between germline ends came to 13 bases. Germline V gene sequence: CDR1 LNHDA, CDR2 SQIVND (reference sequence). This CDR3 contains 13 residues. CDR3: CASRGGRGTEAFF. Here the CDR3 DNA reads TGTGCCAGTAGGGGAGGAAGGGGAACTGAAGCTTTCTTT.

J is TRBJ2-1 and V is TRBV5-8, with unresolved D. The CDR3 is 15 amino acids. The V and J ends lost 4 bases and 0 bases respectively, with 11 bases between them. Germline values: CDR1 SGHTS, CDR2 YDEGEE. The DNA for the CDR3 is TGTGCCAGCAGCCCTGGAGAGAGCTCCTACAATGAGCAGTTCTTC. Translation gives CASSPGESSYNEQFF.

In its sample, this clone was seen once. V gene TRBV12-3 or TRBV12-4 combines with J gene TRBJ2-1, with D unclear. The CDR3 extends over 13 amino acids. The V and J ends lost 3 bases and 7 bases respectively, with 10 bases between them. The CDR3 region has the DNA TGTGCCAGCAGTTTTAGCAGGCTGAATGAGCAGTTCTTC. This codes for CASSFSRLNEQFF.

The rearrangement links TRBV4-3 to TRBJ2-6; tentative D call: TRBD2 (5 bases). This CDR3 is built from 15 residues. CDR1 and CDR2 from the germline V gene are LGHNA and YSLEER. Deletions cut 2 bases from V and 1 base from J, with 6 bases between. The CDR3 sequence is CASSQTGSGANVLTF. In DNA, the CDR3 is TGCGCCAGCAGCCAAACGGGGTCTGGGGCCAACGTCCTGACTTTC.

The V gene is TRBV18, the J gene TRBJ1-2; 8 positions agree with TRBD1. The CDR3 has 14 residues. Germline V gives CDR1 KGHSH, CDR2 LQKENI. V was pared by 6 bases and J by 2 bases, with 5 bases of the junction left unmatched. The CDR3 DNA reads as TGTGCCAGCTCTCCGGACAGGGAGAACTATGGCTACACCTTC. Encoded protein: CASSPDRENYGYTF.

The J gene is TRBJ2-3, the V gene TRBV28; D gene unclear. The V and J ends lost 6 bases and 4 bases respectively, with 8 bases between them. CDR3 length equals 12 residues. CDR1 and CDR2 (germline): MDHEN, SYDVKM. The CDR3 coding sequence is TGTGCCAGCAGATCCTTCGCAGATACGCAGTATTTT. It translates to CASRSFADTQYF.